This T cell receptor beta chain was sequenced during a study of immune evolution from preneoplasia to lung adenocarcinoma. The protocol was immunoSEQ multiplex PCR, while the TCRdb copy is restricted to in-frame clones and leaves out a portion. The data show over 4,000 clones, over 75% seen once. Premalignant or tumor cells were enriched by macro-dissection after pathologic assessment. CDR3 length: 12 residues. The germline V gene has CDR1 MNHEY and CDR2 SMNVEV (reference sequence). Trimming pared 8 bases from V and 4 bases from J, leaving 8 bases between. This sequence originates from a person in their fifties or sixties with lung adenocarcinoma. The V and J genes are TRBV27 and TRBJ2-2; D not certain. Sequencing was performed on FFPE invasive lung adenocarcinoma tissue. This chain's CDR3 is CASWKSTGELFF. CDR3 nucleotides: TGTGCCAGCTGGAAGAGCACCGGGGAGCTGTTTTTT.